What follows describes a single TCR beta chain. Germline V gene data show CDR1 as PRHDT and CDR2 as FYEKMQ (reference sequence). CDR3 length equals 15 residues. The V segment lost 4 bases and the J segment 10 bases; nucleotides outside the gene matches: 5. This sample is drawn from a study of blood T cell repertoires in COVID-19. Study information: Acute and convalescent COVID-19 specimens originated in the United States, Italy and Spain. T cells, B-cell-depleted T cells, or PBMCs supplied cDNA or gDNA.

In the source study's methods: By means of reference gene primer amplification, nucleated cell counts were estimated. Clones were read by immunoSEQ multiplex PCR, and TCRdb kept only the in-frame ones, dropping some. V and J calls and clone size come straight from that table; D and trimming were deduced from the DNA. The table has approximately 70,000 clones, more than 70% seen once; the top ten hold over 5%. The clonotype comes from a woman between 65 and 79 years old with acute or convalescent COVID-19. Sequenced input: peripheral blood. The chain carries TRBV13 and TRBJ2-1; 15 bases align to TRBD2. The CDR3 sequence: CASSSGLAGGHEQFF. The DNA of the CDR3 is TGTGCCAGCAGCTCTGGACTAGCGGGAGGGCACGAGCAGTTCTTC.